This T cell receptor (beta chain) was retrieved from a study of cytomegalovirus exposure and HLA in healthy donors. Study conclusions and caveats: Rare TCR sequences predominated, though certain public TCRs were found in many donors.

The CDR3 totals 16 residues. Germline assignment: CDR1 SGDLS and CDR2 YYNGEE. V shed 3 bases and J shed 2 bases, with 17 bases lying between them. In the case of this clone: The target antigen is unknown.

Sequencing used immunoSEQ multiplex PCR; TCRdb keeps in-frame clones, though not all of them. The data show roughly 100,000 clones, around 85% seen once. The sequence was obtained from a man between 18 and 35 years old in good health and CMV-seropositive. Sequenced: PBMCs. The chain is built from TRBV9 and TRBJ1-1; D perhaps matches TRBD1 (5 bases). CDR3 sequence (DNA): TGTGCCAGCAGCGCCGGGGGGTCAGTCCGTAACACTGAAGCTTTCTTT. Its translation is CASSAGGSVRNTEAFF. Based on the CDR3 plus reference TRBV9 and TRBJ1-1, the full variable domain is DSGVTQTPKHLITATGQRVTLRCSPRSGDLSVYWYQQSLDQGLQFLIQYYNGEERAKGNILERFSAQQFPDLHSELNLSSLELGDSALYFCASSAGGSVRNTEAFFGQGTRLTVV.